Listed here are 20 T cell receptor beta chains from one sample, sequenced in a study of T cells after yellow fever vaccination. TCRdb processed the 5' RACE reads anew with MiXCR; each CDR3 protein has one entry. The repertoire consists of 500,000 to 650,000 distinct CDR3 sequences, with less than 20% occurring once and the leading ten covering 17%. The source was PBMCs, collected 5 to 6 days after the first yellow fever vaccination. These receptors all come from a man between 18 and 35 years old who received the YFV17D yellow fever vaccine.

This clonotype was counted a few times. The V gene is TRBV20-1, the J gene TRBJ2-1; 13 positions match TRBD2. From germline, CDR1 is DFQATT and CDR2 SNEGSKA (reference sequence). The length of the CDR3 is 19 residues. Trimming took 2 bases from V and 0 from J; bases not matched to a gene: 10. The CDR3 region has the DNA TGCAGTGCTAGACTCACTAGCGGGGGGGCCTTTGTCTCCTACAATGAGCAGTTCTTC. It is translated as CSARLTSGGAFVSYNEQFF.

This chain uses TRBV9 with TRBJ2-7, with D possibly TRBD2 on 6 matching bases. CDR3 length: 15 amino acids. CDR1 and CDR2 from the germline V gene are SGDLS and YYNGEE. Trimming removed 2 bases from V and 0 bases from J, with 12 bases in between. For the CDR3, the DNA is TGTGCCAGCAGCGTGTGGGGGGAGAGCTCCTACGAGCAGTACTTC. Translated, it gives CASSVWGESSYEQYF.

This clonotype was recorded a few times. The DNA of the CDR3 is TGCAGCGTTGAAGATGCTATGGGGACAGATACGCAGTATTTT. Protein: CSVEDAMGTDTQYF. The rearrangement uses TRBV29-1 and TRBJ2-3; D gene ambiguous. Germline V gene lookup returns CDR1 SQVTM and CDR2 ANQGSEA. V shed 0 bases and J shed 3 bases, with 10 bases lying between them. The CDR3 runs 14 residues.

This sequence joins TRBV24-1 and TRBJ1-2; TRBD1 is a possible D gene (6 bases). The CDR3 covers 18 residues. The V end was cut by 3 bases, the J end by 1 base, with 20 bases between. In germline, CDR1 is KGHDR, CDR2 SFDVKD. For the CDR3, the DNA is TGTGCCACCAGTGATCCCCGGGACACCTCGTCCTTTAACTATGGCTACACCTTC. Encoded protein: CATSDPRDTSSFNYGYTF.

This chain links TRBV11-2 with TRBJ2-1, with TRBD2 matching 8 bases. Germline V gene lookup returns CDR1 SGHAT and CDR2 FQNNGV. The CDR3 totals 15 residues. The V segment lost 3 bases and the J segment 7 bases; nucleotides outside the gene matches: 8. CDR3 nucleotides: TGTGCCAGCAGCTTCGTTGCGGGGGGTATAAATGAGCAGTTCTTC. Protein product: CASSFVAGGINEQFF.

The chain employs TRBV7-9 and TRBJ2-7, with 7 bases aligning to TRBD1. Germline-derived CDR1 and CDR2 are SEHNR and FQNEAQ (reference sequence). The V segment lost 5 bases and the J segment 3 bases; nucleotides outside the gene matches: 7. The CDR3 runs 14 residues. The CDR3: CASSLGQENYEQYV. The CDR3 nucleotides are TGTGCCAGCAGCCTCGGACAGGAAAACTACGAGCAGTACGTC.

This chain uses TRBV5-1 with TRBJ2-3, with 10 bases identical to TRBD2. The CDR3 is made up of 16 amino acids. The V gene end was trimmed by 0 bases and the J gene end by 4 bases; junction bases not matched to a gene: 5. The germline V gene has CDR1 SGHRS and CDR2 YFSETQ. CDR3 in amino acids: CASSLVGSGGSDTQYF. The CDR3 DNA sequence: TGCGCCAGCAGCTTGGTTGGTAGCGGGGGGTCAGATACGCAGTATTTT.

The chain combines TRBV5-1 with TRBJ2-5; 9 bases line up with TRBD1. Germline-derived CDR1 and CDR2 are SGHRS and YFSETQ. CDR3 length: 14 amino acids. V shed 4 bases, J shed 5 bases, and the junction held 6 bases outside the gene matches. CDR3: CASSIRDRAETQYF. DNA for the CDR3: TGCGCCAGCAGCATCCGGGACAGGGCTGAGACCCAGTACTTC.

This chain joins TRBV12-3 or TRBV12-4 and TRBJ2-3; 8 nucleotides line up with TRBD2. The CDR3 runs to 14 residues. V was pared by 5 bases and J by 5 bases, with 6 bases of the junction left unmatched. CDR3 bases: TGTGCCAGCAGTCGTAGCGGGGTCGAAGATACGCAGTATTTT. Its protein is CASSRSGVEDTQYF.

The chain combines TRBV5-1 with TRBJ2-2, with a tentative D call TRBD1 (6 bases). The germline V gene has CDR1 SGHRS and CDR2 YFSETQ. The CDR3 sequence is 15 residues long. Trimming removed 3 bases from V and 4 bases from J, with 13 bases in between. The CDR3 is CASSSSGQRTGELFF. CDR3 DNA: TGCGCCAGCAGCTCCTCCGGACAGCGCACCGGGGAGCTGTTTTTT.

The chain has TRBV2 and TRBJ2-7; no firm D call. The V gene's germline CDR1 is SNHLY and CDR2 FYNNEI. CDR3 length: 12 residues. Trimming stripped 8 bases from V and 0 bases from J, with 8 bases between. The CDR3 reads CASGRSSYEQYF. CDR3 in DNA: TGTGCCAGCGGAAGAAGCTCCTACGAGCAGTACTTC.

The chain carries TRBV7-2 and TRBJ1-1, with D tentatively TRBD1 (5 bases). The V gene lost 1 base and the J gene lost 1 base, with 13 bases spanning the gap. This CDR3 is 16 amino acids long. The germline V gene has CDR1 SGHTA and CDR2 FQGNSA. The CDR3 spells CASSLEVRGRNTEAFF. The CDR3 DNA follows: TGTGCCAGCAGCTTAGAGGTCCGGGGGAGGAACACTGAAGCTTTCTTT. The whole variable domain, remainder taken from reference TRBV7-2 and TRBJ1-1, is GAGVSQSPSNKVTEKGKDVELRCDPISGHTALYWYRQSLGQGLEFLIYFQGNSAPDKSGLPSDRFSAERTGGSVSTLTIQRTQQEDSAVYLCASSLEVRGRNTEAFFGQGTRLTVV.

This clonotype appeared a few times. The chain joins TRBV7-9 to TRBJ2-7; 7 bases map to TRBD1. V shed 2 bases and J 4 bases; nucleotides not matched to a gene: 5. The CDR3 length is 14 residues. Germline CDR1 is SEHNR and CDR2 is FQNEAQ (reference sequence). The CDR3 nucleotides read TGTGCCAGCAGCTTAATGGGGACAGAGTACGAGCAGTACTTC. The encoded protein is CASSLMGTEYEQYF. The full variable domain, in which reference TRBV7-9 and TRBJ2-7 provide the parts outside the CDR3, is DTGVSQNPRHKITKRGQNVTFRCDPISEHNRLYWYRQTLGQGPEFLTYFQNEAQLEKSRLLSDRFSAERPKGSFSTLEIQRTEQGDSAMYLCASSLMGTEYEQYFGPGTRLTVT.

The rearrangement uses TRBV7-2 and TRBJ1-4; no clear D gene. The CDR3 sequence is 14 residues long. The V gene lost 6 bases and the J gene lost 10 bases, with 18 bases spanning the gap. CDR1 and CDR2 (germline): SGHTA, FQGNSA. Here the CDR3 DNA reads TGTGCCAGCAGAACGGATTTGCAGTGGAGAAAACTGTTTTTT. Translating it yields CASRTDLQWRKLFF. Full variable domain (remainder filled in from reference TRBV7-2 and TRBJ1-4): GAGVSQSPSNKVTEKGKDVELRCDPISGHTALYWYRQSLGQGLEFLIYFQGNSAPDKSGLPSDRFSAERTGGSVSTLTIQRTQQEDSAVYLCASRTDLQWRKLFFGSGTQLSVL.

The chain carries TRBV6-2 or TRBV6-3 and TRBJ1-3; D remains ambiguous. The CDR3 totals 14 residues. Per germline, CDR1 MNHEY and CDR2 SVGEGT. The V end lost 6 bases, the J end lost 0 bases, and 9 bases lay between the germline ends. The CDR3: CASSSSASGNTIYF. In DNA form, the CDR3 reads TGTGCCAGCAGCTCCTCCGCCTCTGGAAACACCATATATTTT.

This rearrangement joins TRBV12-3 or TRBV12-4 to TRBJ2-2, with D unclear. Deletions cut 8 bases from V and 6 bases from J, with 10 bases between. The CDR3 covers 12 residues. CDR3 nucleotide sequence: TGTGCCAGCGAAGGCTGGGCCGGGGAGCTGTTTTTT. Amino acids: CASEGWAGELFF.

This clonotype was counted only a few times. The chain carries TRBV7-3 and TRBJ2-2; no clear D gene. Trimming cost V 3 bases and J 7 bases, with 6 bases left between them. The CDR3 has 12 residues. Germline lookup yields CDR1 SGHTA and CDR2 FQGTGA. Written as DNA, the CDR3 is TGTGCCAGCAGCTTCCGGTACGGGGAGCTGTTTTTT. The encoded protein is CASSFRYGELFF. The entire variable domain, with the rest obtained from reference TRBV7-3 and TRBJ2-2, is as follows: GAGVSQTPSNKVTEKGKYVELRCDPISGHTALYWYRQSLGQGPEFLIYFQGTGAADDSGLPNDRFFAVRPEGSVSTLKIQRTERGDSAVYLCASSFRYGELFFGEGSRLTVL.

This clonotype showed up many times. The CDR3 protein is CAIRAGTGIGEAFF. CDR3 nucleotide sequence: TGTGCCATCCGGGCGGGGACAGGGATCGGTGAAGCTTTCTTT. This chain connects TRBV7-9 to TRBJ1-1, with TRBD1 matching 9 bases. The CDR3 sequence is 14 residues long. V was pared by 10 bases and J by 7 bases, with 13 bases of the junction left unmatched. Germline V lookup: CDR1 SEHNR, CDR2 FQNEAQ (reference sequence). Full variable domain (remainder filled in from reference TRBV7-9 and TRBJ1-1): DTGVSQNPRHKITKRGQNVTFRCDPISEHNRLYWYRQTLGQGPEFLTYFQNEAQLEKSRLLSDRFSAERPKGSFSTLEIQRTEQGDSAMYLCAIRAGTGIGEAFFGQGTRLTVV.

This clonotype was seen a handful of times. The chain recombines TRBV25-1 with TRBJ1-6, with TRBD1 identical over 8 bases. With V trimmed by 4 bases and J by 8 bases, 1 base remained unmatched. Germline V CDR1 and CDR2: MGHDK, SYGVNS. The CDR3 is made up of 13 amino acids. For the CDR3, the DNA is TGTGCCAGCAGTGCACAGGGGGATTCACCCCTCCACTTT. Translating it yields CASSAQGDSPLHF.

The V call is TRBV4-3, the J call TRBJ1-5; maybe TRBD1 (6 bases). The V gene's germline CDR1 is LGHNA and CDR2 YSLEER. There are 14 residues in the CDR3. The V end lost 4 bases, the J end lost 2 bases, and 9 bases lay between the germline ends. CDR3 DNA sequence: TGCGCCAGCAGCCCGAGGACAGGCAATCAGCCCCAGCATTTT. This translates into CASSPRTGNQPQHF.